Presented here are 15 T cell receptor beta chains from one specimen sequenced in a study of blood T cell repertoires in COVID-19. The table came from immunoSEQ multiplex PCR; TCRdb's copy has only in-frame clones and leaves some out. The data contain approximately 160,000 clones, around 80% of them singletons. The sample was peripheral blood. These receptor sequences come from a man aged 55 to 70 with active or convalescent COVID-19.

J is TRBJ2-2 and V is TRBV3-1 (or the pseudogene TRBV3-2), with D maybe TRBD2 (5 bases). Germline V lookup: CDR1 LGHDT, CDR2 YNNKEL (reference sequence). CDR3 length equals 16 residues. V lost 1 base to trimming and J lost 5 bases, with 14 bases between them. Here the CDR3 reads CASSQGRTPGTGELFF. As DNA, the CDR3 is TGTGCCAGCAGCCAAGGCCGAACACCGGGGACCGGGGAGCTGTTTTTT.

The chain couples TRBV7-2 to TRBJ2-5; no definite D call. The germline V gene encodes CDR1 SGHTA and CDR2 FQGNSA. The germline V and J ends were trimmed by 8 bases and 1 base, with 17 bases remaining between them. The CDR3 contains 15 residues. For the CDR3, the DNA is TGTGCCAGCTCCCTAACGGGTAATAGCCAAGAGACCCAGTACTTC. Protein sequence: CASSLTGNSQETQYF.

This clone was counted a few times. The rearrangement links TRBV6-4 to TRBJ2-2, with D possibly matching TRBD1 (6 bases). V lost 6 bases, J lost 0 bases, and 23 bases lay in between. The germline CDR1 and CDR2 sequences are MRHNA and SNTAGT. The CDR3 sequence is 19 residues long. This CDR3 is CASRSRGLKGGSNTGELFF. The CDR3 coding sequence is TGTGCCAGCAGAAGCAGGGGTTTGAAGGGCGGGTCGAACACCGGGGAGCTGTTTTTT.

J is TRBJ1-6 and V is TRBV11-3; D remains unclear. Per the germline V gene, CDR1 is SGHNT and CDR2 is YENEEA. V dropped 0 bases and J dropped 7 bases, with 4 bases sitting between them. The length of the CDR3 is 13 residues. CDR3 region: CASSLEANSPLHF. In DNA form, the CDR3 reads TGTGCCAGCAGCTTAGAAGCGAATTCACCCCTCCACTTT.

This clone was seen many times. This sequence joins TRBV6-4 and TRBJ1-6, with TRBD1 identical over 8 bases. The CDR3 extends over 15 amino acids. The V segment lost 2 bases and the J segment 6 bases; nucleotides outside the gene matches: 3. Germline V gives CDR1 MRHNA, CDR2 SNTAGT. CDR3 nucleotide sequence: TGTGCCAGCAGTGACAATACAGGGGGTAATTCACCCCTCCACTTT. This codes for CASSDNTGGNSPLHF.

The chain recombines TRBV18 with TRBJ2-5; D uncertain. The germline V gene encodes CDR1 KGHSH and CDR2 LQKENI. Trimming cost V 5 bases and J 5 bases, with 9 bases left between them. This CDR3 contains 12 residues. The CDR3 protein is CASSASRETQYF. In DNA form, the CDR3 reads TGTGCCAGCTCAGCGTCACGGGAGACCCAGTACTTC.

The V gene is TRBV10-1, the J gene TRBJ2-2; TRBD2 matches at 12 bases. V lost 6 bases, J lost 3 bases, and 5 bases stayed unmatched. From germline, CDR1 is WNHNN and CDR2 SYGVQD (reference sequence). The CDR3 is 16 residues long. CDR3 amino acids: CASSEGLAGHTGELFF. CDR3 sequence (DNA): TGCGCCAGCAGCGAAGGACTAGCGGGGCACACCGGGGAGCTGTTTTTT.

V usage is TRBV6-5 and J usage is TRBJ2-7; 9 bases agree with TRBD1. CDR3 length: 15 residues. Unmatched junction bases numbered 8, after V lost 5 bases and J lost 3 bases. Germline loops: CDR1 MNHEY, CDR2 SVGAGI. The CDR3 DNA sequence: TGTGCCAGCAGTCCGAGACCGACAGGGGGCTACGAGCAGTACTTC. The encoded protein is CASSPRPTGGYEQYF.

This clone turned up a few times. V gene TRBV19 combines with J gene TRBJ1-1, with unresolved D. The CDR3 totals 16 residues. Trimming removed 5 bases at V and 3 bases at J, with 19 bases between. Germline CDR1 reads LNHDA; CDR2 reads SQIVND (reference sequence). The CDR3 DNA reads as TGTGCCAGTAGTCCTGGACTCTCAACCGGACACACTGAAGCTTTCTTT. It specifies CASSPGLSTGHTEAFF.

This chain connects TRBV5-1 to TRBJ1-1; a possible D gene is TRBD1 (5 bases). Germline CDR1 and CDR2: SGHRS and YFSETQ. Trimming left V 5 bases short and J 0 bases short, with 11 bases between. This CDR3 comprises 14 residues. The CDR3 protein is CASSGASMNTEAFF. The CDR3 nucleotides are TGCGCCAGCAGTGGGGCATCCATGAACACTGAAGCTTTCTTT. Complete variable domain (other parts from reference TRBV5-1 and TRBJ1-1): KAGVTQTPRYLIKTRGQQVTLSCSPISGHRSVSWYQQTPGQGLQFLFEYFSETQRNKGNFPGRFSGRQFSNSRSEMNVSTLELGDSALYLCASSGASMNTEAFFGQGTRLTVV.

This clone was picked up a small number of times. The DNA for the CDR3 is TGCGCCAGCAGCCTTACTAGCGGGGGGGTCAGTGATACGCAGTATTTT. It is translated as CASSLTSGGVSDTQYF. The chain uses TRBV5-1 and TRBJ2-3, with TRBD2 matching 13 bases. The V and J ends lost 4 bases and 6 bases, in that order; junction bases with no gene match: 8. Germline CDR1 is SGHRS and CDR2 is YFSETQ. The CDR3 totals 16 residues.

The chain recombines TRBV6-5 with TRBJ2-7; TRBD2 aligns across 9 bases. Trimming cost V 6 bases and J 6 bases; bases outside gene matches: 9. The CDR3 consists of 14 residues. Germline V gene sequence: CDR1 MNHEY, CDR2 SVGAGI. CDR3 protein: CASSQSGRLAEQYF. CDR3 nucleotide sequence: TGTGCCAGCAGCCAAAGCGGGAGGTTGGCCGAGCAGTACTTC.

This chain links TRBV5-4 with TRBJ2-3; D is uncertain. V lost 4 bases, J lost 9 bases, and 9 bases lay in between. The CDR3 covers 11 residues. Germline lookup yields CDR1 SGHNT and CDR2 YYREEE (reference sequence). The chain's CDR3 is CASSNRVTQYF. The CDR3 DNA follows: TGTGCCAGCAGCAACCGAGTGACGCAGTATTTT.

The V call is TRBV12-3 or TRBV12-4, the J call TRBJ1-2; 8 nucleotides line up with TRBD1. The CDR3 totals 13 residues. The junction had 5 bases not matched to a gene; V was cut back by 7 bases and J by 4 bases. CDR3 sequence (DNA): TGTGCCAGCACCCCGGACAGGGTCTATGGCTACACCTTC. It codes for CASTPDRVYGYTF.

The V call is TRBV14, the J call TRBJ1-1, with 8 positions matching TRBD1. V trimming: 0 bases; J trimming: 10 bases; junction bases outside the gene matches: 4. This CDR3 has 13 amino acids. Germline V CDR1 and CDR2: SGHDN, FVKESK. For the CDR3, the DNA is TGTGCCAGCAGCCAAGATAGGACAGGGAGAGCTTTCTTT. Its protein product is CASSQDRTGRAFF.